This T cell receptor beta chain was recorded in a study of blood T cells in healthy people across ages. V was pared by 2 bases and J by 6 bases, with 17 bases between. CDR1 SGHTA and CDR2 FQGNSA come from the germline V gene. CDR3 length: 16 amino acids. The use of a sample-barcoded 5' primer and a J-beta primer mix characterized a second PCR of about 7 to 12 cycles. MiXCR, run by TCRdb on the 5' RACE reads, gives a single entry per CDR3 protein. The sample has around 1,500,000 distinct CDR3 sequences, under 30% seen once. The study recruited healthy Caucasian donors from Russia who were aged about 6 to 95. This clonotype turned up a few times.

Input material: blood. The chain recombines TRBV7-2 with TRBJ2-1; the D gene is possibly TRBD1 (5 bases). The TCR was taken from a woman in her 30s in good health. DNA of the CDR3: TGTGCCAGCAGCTTATTTGCGGACACCCAGGGCAATGAGCAGTTCTTC. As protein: CASSLFADTQGNEQFF.